This T cell receptor beta chain comes out of a study of cytomegalovirus exposure and HLA in healthy donors. Across the whole study: HLA-typed donors contributed 65 million to 95 million unique TCRs, which were held in an early data release. Study findings and constraints: About 87% or about 30% of the time was how often most TCR beta V segments were productive, according to an earlier analysis.

It was with 60 Vbeta and 13 Jbeta primers that the PCR ran. Sequencing was performed with immunoSEQ multiplex PCR; in TCRdb, only in-frame clones are kept and a portion is missing. The profile shows about 170,000 clones, about 65% of them singletons. The table lists this clone with a count of one. What it binds is unknown. CDR3 size: 11 residues. Trimming left V 1 base short and J 5 bases short, with 5 bases between. Germline V gives CDR1 SQVTM, CDR2 ANQGSEA. This sequence was found in a girl aged 5-17 years in good health and CMV-seronegative. Source material: PBMCs. The chain couples TRBV29-1 to TRBJ1-1, with unresolved D. The CDR3 DNA is TGCAGCGTTGAAGCGGGGACTGAAGCTTTCTTT. Translation gives CSVEAGTEAFF.